These 28 T cell receptor beta chains originate from one sample sequenced in a study of T-cell reconstitution after alpha-beta-depleted transplantation in children (dated by TCRdb to the mid-2010s). The sample's time point, from its label and the paper: day 60 (about 2 months) after transplantation. The treatment or condition label, as the study defines it: allogeneic hematopoietic cell transplantation with graft depleted of TCRalphabeta T cells and CD19 B cells. The library was made by PCR. The data were produced on an Illumina HiSeq 2500. To normalize quantification of the TCRbeta repertoire, the TCR libraries were built with molecular barcoding that relied on unique molecular identifiers. TCRdb redid the processing of the public reads, applying fastp at Q25 and MiXCR, and retained in-frame beta chains. Rows matching on CDR3 protein sequence are summarized as one entry with the most common DNA and genes. The sample has approximately 20,000 distinct CDR3 sequences on record, approximately 13% of them singletons. The ten largest clones represent 35% of the sample.

This material consisted of PBMCs, mostly from graft donor cells, taken 60 days after TCRalphabeta/CD19-depleted stem cell transplant. The origin of the receptors is a female patient aged 2-15 years who had a stem cell transplant for congenital amegakaryocytic thrombocytopenia, so the T cells may come from the graft donor.

This clonotype was observed at least ten times. This chain links TRBV20-1 with TRBJ2-2, with unresolved D. V dropped 3 bases and J dropped 4 bases, with 9 bases sitting between them. The germline V gene has CDR1 DFQATT and CDR2 SNEGSKA (reference sequence). CDR3 size: 13 residues. In DNA form, the CDR3 reads TGCAGTGCTAGTAGTGGAGCCACCGGGGAGCTGTTTTTT. Its protein is CSASSGATGELFF.

This clonotype came up many times. J is TRBJ1-2 and V is TRBV5-1; TRBD1 matches at 7 bases. The CDR3 has 14 amino acids. V dropped 4 bases and J dropped 4; count of bases not matched to a gene: 7. From germline, CDR1 is SGHRS and CDR2 YFSETQ. CDR3 sequence: CASSLDRVPYGYTF. CDR3 coding DNA: TGCGCCAGCAGCCTCGACAGGGTCCCCTATGGCTACACCTTC.

The CDR3 nucleotides are TGTGCCACCTGCCAAGAACACAGGAGAGGTGGGGAGCAGTACTTC. It is translated as CATCQEHRRGGEQYF. The chain joins TRBV3-1 to TRBJ2-7, with a possible D match to TRBD1 (5 bases). This CDR3 is 15 amino acids long. The V end lost 10 bases, the J end lost 7 bases, and 26 bases lay between the germline ends. Germline assignment: CDR1 LGHDT and CDR2 YNNKEL (reference sequence).

This clonotype was recorded at least ten times. V gene TRBV20-1 combines with J gene TRBJ2-1, with 9 positions matching TRBD2. This CDR3 has 15 amino acids. The V and J ends lost 6 bases and 7 bases, in that order; junction bases with no gene match: 13. In germline, CDR1 is DFQATT, CDR2 SNEGSKA (reference sequence). CDR3 residues: CSAPSGGRVGNEQFF. The CDR3 DNA is TGCAGTGCCCCTTCCGGCGGGAGGGTAGGGAATGAGCAGTTCTTC.

By share, this clonotype ranks as medium-sized. The J gene is TRBJ1-5, the V gene TRBV5-6; D ambiguous. In germline, CDR1 is SGHDT, CDR2 YYEEEE. Trimming removed 0 bases from V and 7 bases from J, with 14 bases in between. The CDR3 is 15 residues long. The CDR3 here is CASSLGNGFGQPQHF. The CDR3 coding sequence is TGTGCCAGCAGCTTGGGTAACGGGTTCGGGCAGCCCCAGCATTTT.

Many counts were recorded for this clonotype. The V and J genes are TRBV5-1 and TRBJ1-2; perhaps TRBD1 as D (6 bases). The CDR3 contains 16 residues. CDR1 and CDR2 (germline): SGHRS, YFSETQ. V dropped 3 bases and J dropped 3 bases, with 18 bases sitting between them. The CDR3, as DNA: TGCGCCAGCAGCTGGGATTCGACAGGAACGCACTATGGCTACACCTTC. Translating gives CASSWDSTGTHYGYTF.

Ten or more counts support this clonotype. The chain carries TRBV5-1 and TRBJ2-1, with 11 positions matching TRBD2. J gave up 2 bases and V 2 bases, and 3 bases lay outside the gene matches. Germline CDR1 SGHRS, CDR2 YFSETQ. The CDR3 contains 16 residues. The CDR3 DNA is TGCGCCAGCAGCTTTGTGACTAGCGGGACCTACAATGAGCAGTTCTTC. Its translation is CASSFVTSGTYNEQFF.

This clonotype was recorded many times. The rearrangement uses TRBV27 and TRBJ2-5, with TRBD2 matching 11 bases. The V segment lost 3 bases and the J segment 0 bases; nucleotides outside the gene matches: 9. This CDR3 region has 18 residues. Germline V gives CDR1 MNHEY, CDR2 SMNVEV (reference sequence). CDR3 sequence: CASSFRATSGAYQETQYF. CDR3 DNA sequence: TGTGCCAGCAGTTTTCGTGCGACTAGCGGGGCCTACCAAGAGACCCAGTACTTC.

This clonotype was detected ten times or more. The gene calls are TRBV18 and TRBJ2-2; D is ambiguous. CDR3 length equals 15 residues. The ends were cut back, 0 bases at V and 4 bases at J, with 9 bases in the middle. CDR1 is KGHSH, CDR2 LQKENI, per germline. For the CDR3, the DNA is TGTGCCAGCTCACCACCCCAGGATACCACCGGGGAGCTGTTTTTT. This encodes CASSPPQDTTGELFF. Together with reference TRBV18 and TRBJ2-2, the CDR3 gives the full variable domain: NAGVMQNPRHLVRRRGQEARLRCSPMKGHSHVYWYRQLPEEGLKFMVYLQKENIIDESGMPKERFSAEFPKEGPSILRIQQVVRGDSAAYFCASSPPQDTTGELFFGEGSRLTVL.

This clonotype was seen at least ten times. V gene TRBV15 combines with J gene TRBJ1-4; D uncertain. This CDR3 is 16 amino acids long. From germline, CDR1 is LNHNV and CDR2 YYDKDF (reference sequence). Trimming left V 6 bases short and J 3 bases short, with 17 bases between. DNA of the CDR3: TGTGCCACCAGGAACCAAGGACCCCGGCCTAATGAAAAACTGTTTTTT. It codes for CATRNQGPRPNEKLFF.

This clonotype was counted many times. An end of the junction does not agree with germline; a read error may underlie this. This chain connects TRBV12-3 or TRBV12-4 to TRBJ2-3; 12 positions agree with TRBD2. The CDR3 totals 14 residues. The CDR3 DNA reads as TGTGCCAGCAGTCGACTAGCGGGAGAAGATCCGCAGTATTTT. Its translation: CASSRLAGEDPQYF.

As regards this clonotype: A much bigger clone sits one base away, suggesting this may be a read error. As DNA, the CDR3 is TGTACCAGCAGTTTCGGTGGACAGGGGGCCTCTGGGGCCAACGTCCTGACTTTC. Translating gives CTSSFGGQGASGANVLTF. This chain links TRBV12-3 or TRBV12-4 with TRBJ2-6, with 11 positions matching TRBD1. This CDR3 has 18 residues.

This clonotype was observed a handful of times. The chain links TRBV6-5 to TRBJ1-2, with D unresolved. This CDR3 has 13 amino acids. Trimming took 0 bases from V and 6 from J, leaving 8 bases between them. Germline CDR1 is MNHEY and CDR2 is SVGAGI. CDR3 amino acids: CASSYSVWNGYTF. For the CDR3, the DNA is TGTGCCAGCAGTTACTCAGTCTGGAATGGCTACACCTTC.

The sample holds many counts of this clonotype. This chain connects TRBV5-1 to TRBJ2-1, with 9 positions matching TRBD2. Germline V gene sequence: CDR1 SGHRS, CDR2 YFSETQ. CDR3 length: 16 amino acids. The J segment lost 4 bases and the V segment lost 1 base, leaving 6 bases of the junction unmatched. The CDR3 bases are TGCGCCAGCAGCTTGAGGGCTAGCGGGGTATACAATGAGCAGTTCTTC. Protein product: CASSLRASGVYNEQFF.

This clonotype appeared many times. V gene TRBV7-9 combines with J gene TRBJ2-7; either TRBD1 or TRBD2 may supply D (5 bases each). Between the trimmed V and J ends, which lost 2 bases and 2 bases, there was a span of 13 bases. Germline V gives CDR1 SEHNR, CDR2 FQNEAQ (reference sequence). CDR3 length equals 15 residues. The CDR3 DNA sequence: TGTGCCAGCAGCTTAACCGGGACCCACACCTACGAGCAGTACTTC. Protein sequence: CASSLTGTHTYEQYF. Together with reference TRBV7-9 and TRBJ2-7, the CDR3 gives the full variable domain: DTGVSQNPRHKITKRGQNVTFRCDPISEHNRLYWYRQTLGQGPEFLTYFQNEAQLEKSRLLSDRFSAERPKGSFSTLEIQRTEQGDSAMYLCASSLTGTHTYEQYFGPGTRLTVT.

Only a few counts were recorded for this clonotype. The junction does not match germline at one end; this may be a read error. The chain is built from TRBV20-1 and TRBJ2-7; possibly TRBD1 for D (5 bases). CDR1 and CDR2 (germline): DFQATT, SNEGSKA (reference sequence). There are 16 residues in the CDR3. The DNA of the CDR3 is TGCTGTGCTAGGGGCCAGGGTCACTCTTCCCTCTACGAGCAGTACTTC. Translated, it gives CCARGQGHSSLYEQYF.

This clonotype was counted many times. This chain uses TRBV28 with TRBJ1-6; maybe TRBD1 (6 bases). The CDR3 has 18 amino acids. Germline CDR1 and CDR2: MDHEN and SYDVKM. The V end lost 6 bases, the J end lost 10 bases, and 28 bases lay between the germline ends. The CDR3 here is CASRIGFFLGGGTSPLHF. CDR3 DNA sequence: TGTGCCAGCAGGATAGGTTTTTTTCTGGGGGGCGGAACATCACCCCTCCACTTT.

This clonotype was picked up many times. The gene calls are TRBV20-1 and TRBJ1-2; 7 bases fit TRBD1. V shed 1 base and J 8 bases; nucleotides not matched to a gene: 10. The CDR3 sequence is 14 residues long. Germline loops: CDR1 DFQATT, CDR2 SNEGSKA (reference sequence). The CDR3, as DNA: TGCAGTGCTAGAGGTCCGGGACAGCCAGCGGGCTACACCTTC. This gives the protein CSARGPGQPAGYTF.

This chain connects TRBV12-3 or TRBV12-4 to TRBJ2-1; 8 positions match TRBD1. The junction had 0 bases not matched to a gene; V was cut back by 5 bases and J by 0 bases. The CDR3 loop spans 14 amino acids. The CDR3 bases are TGTGCCAGCAGTACAGGGGGCTCCTACAATGAGCAGTTCTTC. This translates into CASSTGGSYNEQFF.

This clonotype has at least ten counts. V usage is TRBV18 and J usage is TRBJ2-3; D possibly matches TRBD1 or TRBD2 (5 bases each). This CDR3 comprises 16 residues. Germline V gene sequence: CDR1 KGHSH, CDR2 LQKENI. The germline V and J ends were trimmed by 6 bases and 0 bases, with 16 bases remaining between them. The CDR3 loop reads CASSLLGTGSTDTQYF. Written as DNA, the CDR3 is TGTGCCAGCTCGCTGCTTGGGACCGGTAGCACAGATACGCAGTATTTT.

Ten or more counts support this clonotype. The chain has TRBV7-7 and TRBJ2-2; D not resolved. Trimming cost V 1 base and J 5 bases, with 8 bases left between them. Germline assignment: CDR1 SSHAT and CDR2 FNYEAQ (reference sequence). The CDR3 consists of 14 residues. The CDR3, as DNA: TGTGCCAGCAGCTTAGATAGGCGTACCGGGGAGCTGTTTTTT. Protein product: CASSLDRRTGELFF.

This clonotype was seen repeatedly, ten times or more. V and J are TRBV7-9 and TRBJ2-1; D is uncertain. V lost 0 bases to trimming and J lost 5 bases, with 14 bases between them. Looked up from germline, CDR1 is SEHNR and CDR2 is FQNEAQ (reference sequence). There are 16 residues in the CDR3. CDR3: CASSLATAAPNNEQFF. CDR3 in DNA: TGTGCCAGCAGCTTAGCCACAGCAGCCCCAAACAATGAGCAGTTCTTC. Full variable domain (outside the CDR3, taken from reference TRBV7-9 and TRBJ2-1): DTGVSQNPRHKITKRGQNVTFRCDPISEHNRLYWYRQTLGQGPEFLTYFQNEAQLEKSRLLSDRFSAERPKGSFSTLEIQRTEQGDSAMYLCASSLATAAPNNEQFFGPGTRLTVL.

This chain links TRBV28 with TRBJ2-5, with TRBD2 matching 11 bases. CDR1 is MDHEN and CDR2 is SYDVKM in the germline V gene. The CDR3 spans 16 residues. With 10 bases clipped from V and 2 bases from J, the junction kept 12 bases outside the gene matches. The CDR3 nucleotides are TGTGCCACCTCCCCGACGGGACTAGCGGTACAAGAGACCCAGTACTTC. It encodes CATSPTGLAVQETQYF.

This clonotype has at least ten counts. CDR3 DNA: TGCGCCAGCAGTCTCCTGGGGGGTACCGGGGAGCTGTTTTTT. Its translation: CASSLLGGTGELFF. This sequence joins TRBV4-1 and TRBJ2-2; tentatively, D is TRBD2 (6 bases). This CDR3 has 14 amino acids. CDR1 is MGHRA, CDR2 YSYEKL, per germline. Trimming cost V 6 bases and J 5 bases, with 13 bases left between them.

There are many counts of this clonotype. The chain uses TRBV6-1 and TRBJ2-1; 8 bases agree with TRBD1. The trim removed 0 bases at V and 7 bases at J, leaving 8 bases unmatched. The CDR3 extends over 16 amino acids. Germline assignment: CDR1 MNHNS and CDR2 SASEGT. For the CDR3, the DNA is TGTGCCAGCAGTGAAGCGGGACAGGCCAAGGGGAATGAGCAGTTCTTC. Protein product: CASSEAGQAKGNEQFF.

Many counts were recorded for this clonotype. The rearrangement uses TRBV2 and TRBJ2-1; 13 bases match TRBD2. The CDR3 loop spans 15 amino acids. Germline assignment: CDR1 SNHLY and CDR2 FYNNEI. V was clipped by 6 bases and J by 6 bases; unmatched bases: 5. DNA of the CDR3: TGTGCCAGCAGCCCCGGGACTAGCGGGATCAATGAGCAGTTCTTC. Protein product: CASSPGTSGINEQFF.

At least ten counts were recorded for this clonotype. The rearrangement uses TRBV12-5 and TRBJ2-3; 7 bases align to TRBD1. The germline V gene encodes CDR1 LGHNT and CDR2 FRNRAP. The trim removed 7 bases at V and 3 bases at J, leaving 10 bases unmatched. CDR3 length: 15 residues. The CDR3 sequence is CASASASRGTDTQYF. The DNA of the CDR3 is TGTGCTAGTGCCTCGGCCTCCAGGGGGACAGATACGCAGTATTTT.

This clonotype was observed many times. The chain recombines TRBV4-1 with TRBJ1-3, with D unresolved. Germline V gene lookup returns CDR1 MGHRA and CDR2 YSYEKL. V gave up 1 base and J gave up 4 bases, with 5 bases separating them. The CDR3 runs 13 residues. The CDR3 here is CASSQGSGNTIYF. The CDR3 DNA is TGCGCCAGCAGCCAAGGGTCAGGAAACACCATATATTTT.